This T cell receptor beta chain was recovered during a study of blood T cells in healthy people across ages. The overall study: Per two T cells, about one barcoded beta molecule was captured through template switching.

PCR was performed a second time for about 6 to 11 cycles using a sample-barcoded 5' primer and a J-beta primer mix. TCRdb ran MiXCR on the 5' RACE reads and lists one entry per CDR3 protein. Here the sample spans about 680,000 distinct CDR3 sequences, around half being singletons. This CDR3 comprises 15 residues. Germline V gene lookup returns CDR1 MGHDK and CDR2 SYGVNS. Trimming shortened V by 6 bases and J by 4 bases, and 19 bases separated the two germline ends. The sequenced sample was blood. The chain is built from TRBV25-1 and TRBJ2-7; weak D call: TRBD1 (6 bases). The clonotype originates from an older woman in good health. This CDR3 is CASSSGVGPPYEQYF. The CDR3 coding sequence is TGTGCCAGCAGCTCAGGGGTCGGTCCTCCTTACGAGCAGTACTTC.